This TCR beta chain was identified in a study of shared clonotypes between healthy human individuals. In the study overall: The donor group consisted of a couple of women and three men, aged 18 to 49. Study results and caveats: What limited the represented genetic and exposure-history diversity was the small number of donors.

V was clipped by 4 bases and J by 1 base, with 13 bases between them. The CDR3 consists of 15 residues. From germline, CDR1 is SGHDN and CDR2 FVKESK. Cells designated naive CD8 were CD45RO-negative and were positively selected for CCR7, with terminally differentiated effector memory CD45RA+ cells excluded. Points on this clone: Its antigen is still unknown.

Each PCR replicate from the sorted subsets contained about 210 ng DNA, which is roughly 33,000 T cell genomes. Clones were read by immunoSEQ multiplex PCR, and TCRdb kept only the in-frame ones, dropping some. The table lists about 820,000 clones, around 92% of them singletons. The receptor comes from a man aged 25 to 40 in good health. The chain joins TRBV14 to TRBJ1-1, with a tentative D call TRBD1 (6 bases). Material for sequencing was naive CD8+ T cells sorted from blood. Written as DNA, the CDR3 is TGTGCCAGCAGCCCACAGGGTCAGGGGAACACTGAAGCTTTCTTT. Protein product: CASSPQGQGNTEAFF.